These 17 T cell receptor beta chains originate from one sample sequenced in a study of shared clonotypes between healthy human individuals. Sequencing used immunoSEQ multiplex PCR; TCRdb keeps in-frame clones, though not all of them. The sample yields roughly 2.6 million clones, approximately 92% seen once. Sequenced material: naive CD4+ T cells sorted from blood. Documented subset: CD45RA+ positively selected. These receptors came from a man between 18 and 35 years old in good health.

This sequence joins TRBV10-1 and TRBJ2-5; 9 bases match TRBD1. The ends lost 5 bases at V and 5 bases at J; junction bases unmatched: 9. This CDR3 is built from 15 residues. Germline V lookup: CDR1 WNHNN, CDR2 SYGVQD (reference sequence). CDR3 DNA sequence: TGCGCCAGCAGTCCCGGGACAGGGAATTTGGAGACCCAGTACTTC. Amino acid sequence: CASSPGTGNLETQYF.

The chain carries TRBV6-1 and TRBJ1-1; the D is unclear. The CDR3 is made up of 12 amino acids. V lost 1 base and J 11 bases, leaving 11 bases between the germline ends. Germline CDR1 is MNHNS and CDR2 is SASEGT. The chain's CDR3 is CASSEVRTRAFF. DNA for the CDR3: TGTGCCAGCAGTGAAGTAAGAACAAGGGCTTTCTTT.

This clone was seen a few times. This chain connects TRBV30 to TRBJ1-6; D is undetermined. The CDR3 covers 13 residues. The V gene's germline CDR1 is GTSNPN and CDR2 SVGIG (reference sequence). Trimming cost V 5 bases and J 5 bases, with 10 bases left between them. CDR3 in DNA: TGTGCCTGGGACACGGCCGATAATTCACCCCTCCACTTT. As protein: CAWDTADNSPLHF.

With respect to this clone: Other DNA sequences in the sample encode the same CDR3. The chain is built from TRBV20-1 and TRBJ1-4, with D hard to call. Trimming stripped 6 bases from V and 0 bases from J, with 2 bases between. The CDR3 length is 11 residues. The germline V gene has CDR1 DFQATT and CDR2 SNEGSKA (reference sequence). In DNA, the CDR3 is TGCAGTGCGACAACTAATGAAAAACTGTTTTTT. It codes for CSATTNEKLFF.

This clone appeared a single time. The chain combines TRBV18 with TRBJ1-1; maybe TRBD1 (5 bases). Germline-derived CDR1 and CDR2 are KGHSH and LQKENI. The CDR3 is 14 residues long. The V end lost 3 bases, the J end lost 4 bases, and 12 bases lay between the germline ends. The CDR3 region has the DNA TGTGCCAGCTCACCCAGGGCGGTTCCCACTGAAGCTTTCTTT. Encoded protein: CASSPRAVPTEAFF.

The chain links TRBV2 to TRBJ1-2; D gene unclear. In germline, CDR1 is SNHLY, CDR2 FYNNEI. Trimming shortened V by 3 bases and J by 3 bases, and 8 bases separated the two germline ends. The CDR3 contains 13 residues. The CDR3 sequence: CASSDQVDYGYTF. The CDR3 DNA is TGTGCCAGCAGTGATCAAGTAGACTATGGCTACACCTTC.

Note on this clone: Other nucleotide sequences in the sample specify the same CDR3. The chain couples TRBV30 to TRBJ2-5; 7 bases align to TRBD1. The CDR3 runs to 14 residues. The V segment lost 2 bases and the J segment 2 bases; nucleotides outside the gene matches: 5. The germline gives CDR1 GTSNPN, CDR2 SVGIG (reference sequence). The CDR3 is CAWSRRGLQETQYF. CDR3 in DNA: TGTGCCTGGAGTAGAAGGGGGCTACAAGAGACCCAGTACTTC.

The rearrangement links TRBV11-2 to TRBJ2-7; unclear D gene. V was pared by 3 bases and J by 6 bases, with 9 bases between. This CDR3 contains 12 residues. Germline V gives CDR1 SGHAT, CDR2 FQNNGV. Written as DNA, the CDR3 is TGTGCCAGCAGCTTCGAACCAACCGAGCAGTACTTC. Its protein product is CASSFEPTEQYF.

This chain joins TRBV7-8 and TRBJ1-2, with D perhaps TRBD1 (5 bases). In germline, CDR1 is SGHVS, CDR2 FQNEAQ. The CDR3 spans 16 residues. The ends were cut back, 4 bases at V and 7 bases at J, with 22 bases in the middle. The CDR3 DNA sequence: TGTGCCAGCAGCTCAGCCGGGACCCTCTTACCGGGTGGCTACACCTTC. Its translation: CASSSAGTLLPGGYTF.

The V call is TRBV5-1, the J call TRBJ1-1; tentative D call: TRBD1 (6 bases). The V gene lost 4 bases and the J gene lost 10 bases, with 23 bases spanning the gap. Germline CDR1 and CDR2: SGHRS and YFSETQ. This CDR3 is built from 15 residues. The DNA for the CDR3 is TGCGCCAGCAGCCCACTCGGGGGAAGGGGGGAGGTAGCTTTCTTT. It encodes CASSPLGGRGEVAFF.

In its sample, this clone was seen a few times. V is TRBV19 and J is TRBJ1-2; a possible D gene is TRBD1 (5 bases). The CDR3 is 14 amino acids. V lost 4 bases to trimming and J lost 8 bases, with 17 bases between them. The germline V gene has CDR1 LNHDA and CDR2 SQIVND (reference sequence). CDR3 in amino acids: CASSKRDSMTGYTF. In DNA form, the CDR3 reads TGTGCCAGTAGTAAACGGGACTCTATGACGGGCTACACCTTC.

This chain links TRBV7-9 with TRBJ2-3; 13 nucleotides match TRBD2. Germline CDR1 reads SEHNR; CDR2 reads FQNEAQ (reference sequence). Trimming cost V 10 bases and J 4 bases; bases outside gene matches: 5. CDR3 length: 14 residues. CDR3 sequence (DNA): TGTGCCACGCGGACTAGCGGGGGATCAGATACGCAGTATTTT. It encodes CATRTSGGSDTQYF.

This chain uses TRBV5-1 with TRBJ1-2, with D perhaps TRBD1 (5 bases). Germline CDR1 and CDR2: SGHRS and YFSETQ. The CDR3 is made up of 12 amino acids. V lost 5 bases, J lost 6 bases, and 11 bases lay in between. The CDR3 DNA reads TGCGCCAGCAGTTGGGGGTTGGATGGCTACACCTTC. It specifies CASSWGLDGYTF.

This sequence joins TRBV7-6 and TRBJ2-3; a weak D match, TRBD2 (6 bases). Germline CDR1 SGHVS, CDR2 FNYEAQ. The V end was cut by 3 bases, the J end by 0 bases, with 16 bases between. The CDR3 extends over 17 amino acids. Here the CDR3 reads CASSLVFGSGSTDTQYF. The CDR3 nucleotides read TGTGCCAGCAGCTTGGTGTTCGGCAGCGGGAGCACAGATACGCAGTATTTT.

The chain links TRBV28 to TRBJ2-3; maybe TRBD1 (6 bases). The CDR3 is 16 residues long. V was shortened by 5 bases and J by 1 base, with 16 bases between the two germline ends. CDR1 is MDHEN, CDR2 SYDVKM, per germline. The chain's CDR3 is CASSEPGRGGTDTQYF. The CDR3 DNA is TGTGCCAGCAGTGAGCCGGGCAGGGGAGGCACAGATACGCAGTATTTT.

The chain links TRBV18 to TRBJ2-1, with D perhaps assigned TRBD1 or TRBD2 (5 bases each). In germline, CDR1 is KGHSH, CDR2 LQKENI. The CDR3 is made up of 15 amino acids. V lost 3 bases and J lost 4, with 13 bases in between. CDR3 sequence reads: CASSPRDPNYNEQFF. The CDR3 region has the DNA TGTGCCAGCTCACCCCGGGACCCCAATTACAATGAGCAGTTCTTC.

The CDR3 region has the DNA TGTGCCAGCAGTGAACCAGGGGGGGGCCACGAGCAGTACTTC. Protein: CASSEPGGGHEQYF. The chain carries TRBV6-1 and TRBJ2-7; either TRBD1 or TRBD2 may fit D (7 bases each). The CDR3 consists of 14 residues. Germline CDR1 MNHNS, CDR2 SASEGT. The germline V and J ends were trimmed by 2 bases and 5 bases, with 13 bases remaining between them.